A selection of T cell receptor beta chains follows, all from one sample in a study of metastatic and nonmetastatic thyroid tumors. TCRdb re-called the PCR reads with MiXCR. The sample holds more than 15,000 clones, over 25% seen once. Input material: blood. All receptors derive from a female donor with papillary thyroid cancer or a benign thyroid nodule (not recorded which). Some clones in this sample may be carry-over from other donors' samples. The CDR3 runs from the conserved cysteine through the conserved F or W. Fields, in order: clone size, D gene, V gene, J gene, CDR3 DNA, CDR3 protein. The D gene is left open where the match is weak. Where a row states a size, it is once, few, many or the class of an expanded clone; other rows omit it.

abundance: medium-sized; d_gene: .; v_gene: TRBV6-1; j_gene: TRBJ2-2; CDR3nt: TGTGCCAACTCGGAGGGACCCGACACCGGGGAGCTGTTTTTT; CDR3aa: CANSEGPDTGELFF
abundance: many; d_gene: .; v_gene: TRBV3-1; j_gene: TRBJ2-2; CDR3nt: TGTGCCAGCAGCCCCTTGGACACCGGGGAGCTGTTTTTT; CDR3aa: CASSPLDTGELFF
abundance: many; d_gene: TRBD1; v_gene: TRBV2; j_gene: TRBJ1-2; CDR3nt: TGTGCCACCGACAGACAGGGAACTAACTATGGCTACACCTTC; CDR3aa: CATDRQGTNYGYTF
abundance: .; d_gene: .; v_gene: TRBV30; j_gene: TRBJ1-2; CDR3nt: TGTGCCTGGAGTGTCCCGGGAATGGGCTATGGCTACACCTTC; CDR3aa: CAWSVPGMGYGYTF
abundance: large; d_gene: TRBD2; v_gene: TRBV6-2/TRBV6-3; j_gene: TRBJ2-3; CDR3nt: TGTGCCAGCAGTTACTCTAGCGGGAGCACAGATACGCAGTATTTT; CDR3aa: CASSYSSGSTDTQYF
abundance: .; d_gene: .; v_gene: TRBV11-2; j_gene: TRBJ2-7; CDR3nt: TGTGCCAGCAGGCTATCGTACGAGCAGTACTTC; CDR3aa: CASRLSYEQYF
abundance: .; d_gene: TRBD1; v_gene: TRBV5-1; j_gene: TRBJ1-1; CDR3nt: TGCGCCAGCAGCCCGGGTGGGGGACAGGGACGTAACACTGAAGCTTTCTTT; CDR3aa: CASSPGGGQGRNTEAFF
abundance: .; d_gene: .; v_gene: TRBV30; j_gene: TRBJ2-7; CDR3nt: TGTGCCTGCGGACTTCGCTACGAGCAGTACTTC; CDR3aa: CACGLRYEQYF
abundance: .; d_gene: .; v_gene: TRBV6-5; j_gene: TRBJ2-3; CDR3nt: TGTGCCAGCAGTTATCACAGCACAGATACGCAGTATTTT; CDR3aa: CASSYHSTDTQYF
abundance: medium-sized; d_gene: .; v_gene: TRBV12-3/TRBV12-4; j_gene: TRBJ2-1; CDR3nt: TGTGCCAGCAGTTTCGGGTCGAATGAGCAGTTCTTC; CDR3aa: CASSFGSNEQFF
abundance: many; d_gene: .; v_gene: TRBV4-1; j_gene: TRBJ2-5; CDR3nt: TGCGCCAGCAGCCAAGATCGATGGGACAATATCTCGTCGCGGACCCAAGAGACCCAGTACTTC; CDR3aa: CASSQDRWDNISSRTQETQYF
abundance: few; d_gene: .; v_gene: TRBV28; j_gene: TRBJ1-4; CDR3nt: TGTGCCAGCAGGGGGTACCGGAACGTCCTTGATCTCGAAAAACTGTTTTTT; CDR3aa: CASRGYRNVLDLEKLFF
abundance: many; d_gene: .; v_gene: TRBV5-6; j_gene: TRBJ2-1; CDR3nt: TGTGCCAGCAGCTTGCCCCACAATGAGCAGTTCTTC; CDR3aa: CASSLPHNEQFF
abundance: medium-sized; d_gene: TRBD1; v_gene: TRBV6-1; j_gene: TRBJ1-2; CDR3nt: TGTGCCAGCAGTGAGGGTGGGACAGGGCCATATGGCTACACCTTC; CDR3aa: CASSEGGTGPYGYTF
abundance: .; d_gene: .; v_gene: TRBV20-1; j_gene: TRBJ2-3; CDR3nt: TGCAGTGCGTCCCAGAATACAGATACGCAGTATTTT; CDR3aa: CSASQNTDTQYF
abundance: few; d_gene: .; v_gene: TRBV28; j_gene: TRBJ1-3; CDR3nt: TGCGCCAGCAGCCAGGGCGAAGGAAACACCATATATTTT; CDR3aa: CASSQGEGNTIYF
abundance: many; d_gene: TRBD2; v_gene: TRBV7-8; j_gene: TRBJ2-2; CDR3nt: TGTGCCAGCAGCTCACCGGGACTAGCGGGCCGTGCGAACACCGGGGAGCTGTTTTTT; CDR3aa: CASSSPGLAGRANTGELFF
abundance: .; d_gene: .; v_gene: TRBV6-2/TRBV6-3; j_gene: TRBJ2-7; CDR3nt: TGTGCCAGCAGTTACGCGGGCAGGTCTTCCTACGAGCAGTACTTC; CDR3aa: CASSYAGRSSYEQYF
abundance: many; d_gene: .; v_gene: TRBV18; j_gene: TRBJ2-1; CDR3nt: TGTGCCAGCTCCCCGGTTCACTCCGACAACAATGAGCAGTTCTTC; CDR3aa: CASSPVHSDNNEQFF
abundance: medium-sized; d_gene: .; v_gene: TRBV19; j_gene: TRBJ1-1; CDR3nt: TGTGCCAGTAGTGGCAGGTACGGGAACACTGAAGCTTTCTTT; CDR3aa: CASSGRYGNTEAFF
abundance: .; d_gene: .; v_gene: TRBV6-2/TRBV6-3; j_gene: TRBJ2-5; CDR3nt: TGTGCCAGCAGTTACAGTGGTAGCTTGGGGACCCAGTACTTC; CDR3aa: CASSYSGSLGTQYF
abundance: few; d_gene: TRBD1; v_gene: TRBV20-1; j_gene: TRBJ2-7; CDR3nt: TGCAGTGCTAGAGTTCCGGACAGGATCACCTACGAGCAGTACTTC; CDR3aa: CSARVPDRITYEQYF
abundance: .; d_gene: .; v_gene: TRBV10-3; j_gene: TRBJ1-3; CDR3nt: TGTGCCACCCTGGACAGTCAATTCTCTGGAAACACCATATATTTT; CDR3aa: CATLDSQFSGNTIYF
abundance: medium-sized; d_gene: .; v_gene: TRBV6-1; j_gene: TRBJ2-1; CDR3nt: TGTGCCAGCAGTAGGGGACTGGACTACAATGAGCAGTTCTTC; CDR3aa: CASSRGLDYNEQFF
abundance: medium-sized; d_gene: .; v_gene: TRBV10-3; j_gene: TRBJ2-7; CDR3nt: TGTGCCATCAGTGCTCCAGCGGGTGCGACTGTAGGGTACGAGCAGTACTTC; CDR3aa: CAISAPAGATVGYEQYF
abundance: .; d_gene: .; v_gene: TRBV6-1; j_gene: TRBJ2-1; CDR3nt: TGTGCCAGCATAAAGGGATCGGACAATGAGCAGTTCTTC; CDR3aa: CASIKGSDNEQFF
abundance: few; d_gene: .; v_gene: TRBV6-1; j_gene: TRBJ2-6; CDR3nt: TGTGCCAGCAGTCTAGAGACTGGGGCCAACGTCCTGACTTTC; CDR3aa: CASSLETGANVLTF
abundance: .; d_gene: .; v_gene: TRBV5-8; j_gene: TRBJ1-2; CDR3nt: TGTGCCAGCAGCTCGTCCCCACGAGGGCTGTTGGGCTACACCTTC; CDR3aa: CASSSSPRGLLGYTF
abundance: few; d_gene: TRBD2; v_gene: TRBV6-1; j_gene: TRBJ2-3; CDR3nt: TGTGCCAGCAGCCCCCTGTGGGGGGGAAACACAGATACGCAGTATTTT; CDR3aa: CASSPLWGGNTDTQYF
abundance: .; d_gene: .; v_gene: TRBV5-1; j_gene: TRBJ2-1; CDR3nt: TGCGCCAGCAGCTTGGGCGTCGTTAGAGCCAATGAGCAGTTCTTC; CDR3aa: CASSLGVVRANEQFF
abundance: .; d_gene: .; v_gene: TRBV20-1; j_gene: TRBJ2-7; CDR3nt: TGCAGTGCTAGAGATTCCGGGGGCGCGGACTACGAGCAGTACTTC; CDR3aa: CSARDSGGADYEQYF
abundance: .; d_gene: TRBD1; v_gene: TRBV28; j_gene: TRBJ1-5; CDR3nt: TGTGCCAGCATCGCCGGCAGGGGGTTCGGAAAGCCCCAGCATTTT; CDR3aa: CASIAGRGFGKPQHF
abundance: medium-sized; d_gene: .; v_gene: TRBV28; j_gene: TRBJ2-7; CDR3nt: TGTGCCAGCAGTTTGGCTGGGGGAGGGGGCTACGAGCAGTACTTC; CDR3aa: CASSLAGGGGYEQYF
abundance: .; d_gene: TRBD2; v_gene: TRBV27; j_gene: TRBJ2-5; CDR3nt: TGTGCCAGCAGCCGTATTACTAGCGGGAGTTCTCAGACCCAGTACTTC; CDR3aa: CASSRITSGSSQTQYF
abundance: .; d_gene: .; v_gene: TRBV5-5; j_gene: TRBJ2-2; CDR3nt: TGTGCCAGCAGCTTTCTCCCCGCAGCCGGGGAGCTGTTTTTT; CDR3aa: CASSFLPAAGELFF
abundance: large; d_gene: .; v_gene: TRBV6-1; j_gene: TRBJ2-7; CDR3nt: TGTGCCAGCAGTTCCCATGTATCACGGGGCCACGAGCAGTACTTC; CDR3aa: CASSSHVSRGHEQYF
abundance: .; d_gene: .; v_gene: TRBV4-1; j_gene: TRBJ1-2; CDR3nt: TGCGCCAGCAGCCAAGTAGGGGCCGGCTACACCTTC; CDR3aa: CASSQVGAGYTF
abundance: many; d_gene: .; v_gene: TRBV18; j_gene: TRBJ1-1; CDR3nt: TGTGCCAGCTCGCCGTCGTTAGTGGGTGAAGCTTTCTTT; CDR3aa: CASSPSLVGEAFF
abundance: .; d_gene: .; v_gene: TRBV18; j_gene: TRBJ1-1; CDR3nt: TGTGCCAGCTCACCCCCGACAGGCACGACTGAAGCTTTCTTT; CDR3aa: CASSPPTGTTEAFF
abundance: .; d_gene: .; v_gene: TRBV6-1; j_gene: TRBJ2-7; CDR3nt: TGTGCCAGCAGATATAGCACCGGGACTTCCCATCCGGAGCAGTACTTC; CDR3aa: CASRYSTGTSHPEQYF